The 17 T cell receptor beta chains listed next were all sequenced from one sample in a study of T cell responses to AZD1222 COVID-19 vaccine. TCRdb's table, derived via immunoSEQ multiplex PCR, lists solely in-frame clones and lacks some. The sample has about 150,000 clones; 80% to 95% are singletons. The sequencing used peripheral blood, collected 28 days after the second AZD1222 dose. Receptors originate from an adult who received the AZD1222 COVID-19 vaccine.

The chain carries TRBV10-1 and TRBJ1-6; tentative D call: TRBD1 (6 bases). The germline V and J ends were trimmed by 3 bases and 12 bases, with 9 bases remaining between them. The CDR3 has 12 amino acids. From germline, CDR1 is WNHNN and CDR2 SYGVQD (reference sequence). In DNA, the CDR3 is TGCGCCAGCAGTGATATCAGGGGACCCCTCCACTTT. Translating it yields CASSDIRGPLHF.

The J gene is TRBJ1-1, the V gene TRBV19, with a tentative D call TRBD1 (5 bases). The V gene lost 6 bases and the J gene lost 6 bases, with 20 bases spanning the gap. Germline V gene sequence: CDR1 LNHDA, CDR2 SQIVND (reference sequence). CDR3 length: 15 amino acids. CDR3 region: CASRKMVGGMAEAFF. CDR3 DNA: TGTGCCAGTAGAAAGATGGTGGGGGGTATGGCTGAAGCTTTCTTT.

This rearrangement joins TRBV9 to TRBJ1-6; 9 nucleotides agree with TRBD1. Germline CDR1 and CDR2: SGDLS and YYNGEE. The CDR3 totals 15 residues. The trim removed 0 bases at V and 8 bases at J, leaving 3 bases unmatched. For the CDR3, the DNA is TGTGCCAGCAGCGTAGAGGGGACAGGGTATTCACCCCTCCACTTT. Its translation: CASSVEGTGYSPLHF.

This clone was seen just once. The rearrangement joins TRBV15 to TRBJ1-3, with D unclear. Trimming cost V 1 base and J 8 bases, with 15 bases left between them. This CDR3 is built from 15 residues. The germline gives CDR1 LNHNV, CDR2 YYDKDF (reference sequence). CDR3 sequence: CATSRVGGRRDTIYF. CDR3 bases: TGTGCCACCAGCAGAGTTGGTGGCAGACGGGACACCATATATTTT.

The chain uses TRBV28 and TRBJ1-4; 12 nucleotides agree with TRBD1. With V trimmed by 5 bases and J by 3 bases, 7 bases remained unmatched. Germline V gene lookup returns CDR1 MDHEN and CDR2 SYDVKM. The CDR3 extends over 17 amino acids. The CDR3 protein is CASSPPGQGAPNEKLFF. In nucleotides, the CDR3 is TGTGCCAGCAGTCCACCGGGACAGGGGGCACCTAATGAAAAACTGTTTTTT.

Within the sample, this clone is medium-sized. J is TRBJ1-5 and V is TRBV6-2 or TRBV6-3; no firm D call. This CDR3 is 13 amino acids long. The germline CDR1 and CDR2 sequences are MNHEY and SVGEGT. V was shortened by 3 bases and J by 1 base, with 4 bases between the two germline ends. Here the CDR3 DNA reads TGTGCCAGCAGTTATAACAGCAATCAGCCCCAGCATTTT. It specifies CASSYNSNQPQHF.

This clone was seen only once. CDR3 residues: CASSLTGHQPQHF. For the CDR3, the DNA is TGTGCCAGCAGCTTAACAGGGCATCAGCCCCAGCATTTT. This chain uses TRBV7-3 with TRBJ1-5; D is unclear. Germline V gives CDR1 SGHTA, CDR2 FQGTGA. This CDR3 has 13 amino acids. The V end was cut by 0 bases, the J end by 5 bases, with 5 bases between.

Concerning this clone: The junction shows a germline mismatch at one end, possibly a read error. The chain couples TRBV9 to TRBJ2-7, with 12 positions matching TRBD2. The length of the CDR3 is 16 residues. Per the germline V gene, CDR1 is SGDLS and CDR2 is YYNGEE. The CDR3 coding sequence is TGTGCCAGCAGCCCCCAATCCGGGACTAGCGGGTATCCGACGGTCTTC. It encodes CASSPQSGTSGYPTVF.

V is TRBV10-3 and J is TRBJ2-2, with 12 bases that match TRBD2. J lost 5 bases, V lost 6 bases, and 10 bases had no gene match. This CDR3 has 17 residues. Looked up from germline, CDR1 is ENHRY and CDR2 is SYGVKD. The DNA of the CDR3 is TGTGCCATCAGCCGAACCCGACTAGCGGGAGATACCGGGGAGCTGTTTTTT. Its protein product is CAISRTRLAGDTGELFF.

The chain uses TRBV27 and TRBJ1-5; 7 nucleotides agree with TRBD1. The J segment lost 9 bases and the V segment lost 4 bases, leaving 9 bases of the junction unmatched. CDR1 is MNHEY and CDR2 is SMNVEV in the germline V gene (reference sequence). CDR3 length: 14 amino acids. The CDR3 loop is CASSYGDSTRPQHF. Here the CDR3 DNA reads TGTGCCAGCAGTTATGGGGACAGCACTCGGCCCCAGCATTTT.

This sequence joins TRBV6-5 and TRBJ2-5, with 10 positions matching TRBD1. The germline CDR1 and CDR2 sequences are MNHEY and SVGAGI. Unmatched junction bases numbered 5, after V lost 4 bases and J lost 6 bases. The CDR3 spans 14 residues. DNA for the CDR3: TGTGCCAGCAGTTCGACAGGGGGCGCGAAGACCCAGTACTTC. As protein: CASSSTGGAKTQYF.

V usage is TRBV28 and J usage is TRBJ1-4; 7 positions match TRBD1. The CDR3 consists of 16 residues. The V segment lost 5 bases and the J segment 12 bases; nucleotides outside the gene matches: 18. Germline V gene lookup returns CDR1 MDHEN and CDR2 SYDVKM. The CDR3 coding sequence is TGTGCCAGCAGTGGTCAAGGGGGCTTCAATCCGAGGGAACTGTTTTTT. Protein: CASSGQGGFNPRELFF. The full variable domain, in which reference TRBV28 and TRBJ1-4 provide the parts outside the CDR3, is DVKVTQSSRYLVKRTGEKVFLECVQDMDHENMFWYRQDPGLGLRLIYFSYDVKMKEKGDIPEGYSVSREKKERFSLILESASTNQTSMYLCASSGQGGFNPRELFFGSGTQLSVL.

This clone has only one observation. V is TRBV4-1 and J is TRBJ1-2; D perhaps matches TRBD1 (6 bases). The CDR3 runs to 14 residues. Germline values: CDR1 MGHRA, CDR2 YSYEKL. Trimming stripped 1 base from V and 6 bases from J, with 12 bases between. The CDR3, as DNA: TGCGCCAGCAGCCAAGTTAGTAGGGGGGATGGCTACACCTTC. Protein sequence: CASSQVSRGDGYTF.

The chain combines TRBV12-3 or TRBV12-4 with TRBJ2-7; D could derive from TRBD1 or TRBD2 (5 bases each). This CDR3 spans 11 amino acids. Between the trimmed V and J ends, which lost 6 bases and 6 bases, there was a span of 9 bases. The CDR3 loop is CASSRGREQYF. In DNA form, the CDR3 reads TGTGCCAGCAGCCGGGGCCGCGAGCAGTACTTC.

The V gene is TRBV13, the J gene TRBJ2-7; 9 bases line up with TRBD1. CDR3 length: 12 residues. V lost 4 bases, J lost 7 bases, and 2 bases stayed unmatched. From germline, CDR1 is PRHDT and CDR2 FYEKMQ (reference sequence). CDR3 region: CASSSTGGEQYF. The CDR3 DNA follows: TGTGCCAGCAGCTCGACAGGGGGTGAGCAGTACTTC.

J is TRBJ1-5 and V is TRBV7-9; D may be TRBD1 (6 bases). Germline lookup yields CDR1 SEHNR and CDR2 FQNEAQ (reference sequence). This CDR3 spans 13 amino acids. The V end was cut by 3 bases, the J end by 4 bases, with 7 bases between. The CDR3 DNA is TGTGCCAGCAGCTTTACAGGGAATCAGCCCCAGCATTTT. As protein: CASSFTGNQPQHF.

V gene TRBV27 combines with J gene TRBJ2-5; D is perhaps TRBD2 (6 bases). Trimming left V 7 bases short and J 1 base short, with 13 bases between. The CDR3 has 14 amino acids. Germline V gene data show CDR1 as MNHEY and CDR2 as SMNVEV (reference sequence). CDR3 nucleotides: TGTGCCAGCAAAGGGACTCCCCCCCAAGAGACCCAGTACTTC. Its translation is CASKGTPPQETQYF.